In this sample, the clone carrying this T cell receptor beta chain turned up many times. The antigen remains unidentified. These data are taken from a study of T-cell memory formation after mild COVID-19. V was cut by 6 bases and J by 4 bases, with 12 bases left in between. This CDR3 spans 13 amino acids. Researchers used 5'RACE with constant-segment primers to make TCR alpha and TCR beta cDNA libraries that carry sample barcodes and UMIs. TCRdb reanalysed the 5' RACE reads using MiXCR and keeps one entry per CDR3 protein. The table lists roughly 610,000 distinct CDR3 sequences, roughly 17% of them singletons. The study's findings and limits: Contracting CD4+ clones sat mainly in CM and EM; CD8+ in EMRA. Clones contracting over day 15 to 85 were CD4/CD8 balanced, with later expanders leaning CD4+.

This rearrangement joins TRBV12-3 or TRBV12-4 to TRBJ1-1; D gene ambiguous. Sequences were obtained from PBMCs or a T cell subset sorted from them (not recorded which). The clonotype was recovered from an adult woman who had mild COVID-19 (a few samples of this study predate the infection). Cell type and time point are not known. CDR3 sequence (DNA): TGTGCCAGCAGCTTATTCGGCGGCACTGAAGCTTTCTTT. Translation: CASSLFGGTEAFF.